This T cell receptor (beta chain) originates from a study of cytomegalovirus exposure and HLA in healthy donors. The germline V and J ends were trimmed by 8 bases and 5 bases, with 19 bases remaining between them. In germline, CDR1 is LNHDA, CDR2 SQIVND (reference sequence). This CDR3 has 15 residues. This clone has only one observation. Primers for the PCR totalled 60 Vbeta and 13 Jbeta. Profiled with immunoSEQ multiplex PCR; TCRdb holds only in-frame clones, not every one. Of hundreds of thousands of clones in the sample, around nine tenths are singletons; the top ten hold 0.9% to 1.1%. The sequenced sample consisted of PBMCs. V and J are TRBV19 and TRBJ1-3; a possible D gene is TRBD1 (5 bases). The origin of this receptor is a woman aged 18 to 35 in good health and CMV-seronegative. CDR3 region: CASLGGPGRRNTIYF. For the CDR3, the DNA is TGTGCCAGTCTGGGGGGACCCGGACGGCGAAACACCATATATTTT.